Listed here are 19 T cell receptor beta chains from one sample, sequenced in a study of blood T cell repertoires in COVID-19. Here immunoSEQ multiplex PCR was the method, and the copy in TCRdb shows in-frame clones only, minus some. The sample carries under 150,000 clones, about 81% recorded once. Sample: PBMCs or T cells enriched from blood (not recorded which). All receptors come from a man in his forties with acute COVID-19.

The chain uses TRBV29-1 and TRBJ1-1; TRBD1 is a possible D gene (5 bases). This CDR3 contains 11 residues. V lost 7 bases to trimming and J lost 4 bases, with 10 bases between them. Germline CDR1 and CDR2: SQVTM and ANQGSEA. The CDR3 reads CSARDSTEAFF. CDR3 in DNA: TGCAGCGCTCGAGACAGCACTGAAGCTTTCTTT.

The chain joins TRBV24-1 to TRBJ1-2; maybe TRBD1 (6 bases). Germline V lookup: CDR1 KGHDR, CDR2 SFDVKD. The V end lost 12 bases, the J end lost 3 bases, and 13 bases lay between the germline ends. The CDR3 runs 12 residues. The CDR3 DNA reads TGTGCCGCTGGGGGCAGCCACTATGGCTACACCTTC. Its translation: CAAGGSHYGYTF.

The chain employs TRBV30 and TRBJ2-7, with no clear D. The V gene's germline CDR1 is GTSNPN and CDR2 SVGIG (reference sequence). The ends were cut back, 0 bases at V and 6 bases at J, with 9 bases in the middle. CDR3 length: 12 residues. The CDR3 nucleotides are TGTGCCTGGAGTGTAGGTGGGCCCGAGCAGTACTTC. Its translation: CAWSVGGPEQYF.

CDR3 DNA sequence: TGCGCCAGCAGCCAAGCAAACCTAATTGTTACCGGGGAGCTGTTTTTT. Its protein product is CASSQANLIVTGELFF. The V gene is TRBV4-1, the J gene TRBJ2-2; D unclear. The ends were cut back, 1 base at V and 5 bases at J, with 14 bases in the middle. CDR1 is MGHRA and CDR2 is YSYEKL in the germline V gene. The CDR3 consists of 16 residues.

The sample holds a few counts of this clone. The V and J genes are TRBV6-4 and TRBJ2-1, with D maybe TRBD1 (5 bases). The CDR3 is 13 residues long. From germline, CDR1 is MRHNA and CDR2 SNTAGT. V dropped 4 bases and J dropped 6 bases, with 10 bases sitting between them. The CDR3 loop is CASSATETNEQFF. CDR3 nucleotides: TGTGCCAGCAGTGCGACAGAAACCAATGAGCAGTTCTTC.

The CDR3 reads CASSSGMGGGGYTF. The CDR3 region has the DNA TGTGCCAGCAGCTCCGGGATGGGGGGAGGTGGCTACACCTTC. The V call is TRBV7-2, the J call TRBJ1-2, with D possibly matching TRBD1 (5 bases). CDR1 SGHTA and CDR2 FQGNSA come from the germline V gene. V was clipped by 4 bases and J by 7 bases, with 16 bases between them. The CDR3 covers 14 residues.

CDR3: CASSQTEAYNEQFF. CDR3 DNA sequence: TGCGCCAGCAGCCAGACAGAGGCCTACAATGAGCAGTTCTTC. The chain carries TRBV4-1 and TRBJ2-1; D may be TRBD1 (5 bases). CDR1 and CDR2 (germline): MGHRA, YSYEKL. There are 14 residues in the CDR3. V was shortened by 3 bases and J by 2 bases, with 8 bases between the two germline ends.

The chain couples TRBV24-1 to TRBJ2-3; the match to TRBD1 covers 7 bases. The CDR3 is made up of 17 amino acids. Germline V gene data show CDR1 as KGHDR and CDR2 as SFDVKD. With V trimmed by 3 bases and J by 2 bases, 10 bases remained unmatched. CDR3 sequence (DNA): TGTGCCACCAGTGATCCTAACAGGGGAATAACCACAGATACGCAGTATTTT. Its protein is CATSDPNRGITTDTQYF.

The rearrangement uses TRBV24-1 and TRBJ2-7; 8 nucleotides agree with TRBD1. Germline CDR1 and CDR2: KGHDR and SFDVKD. The CDR3 contains 15 residues. J lost 9 bases, V lost 0 bases, and 9 bases had no gene match. CDR3 sequence (DNA): TGTGCCACCAGTGATTTGGCCGGACAGGGTAAGGTGCAGTACTTC. Translating it yields CATSDLAGQGKVQYF.

The rearrangement joins TRBV27 to TRBJ2-3, with TRBD2 matching 10 bases. V lost 4 bases to trimming and J lost 8 bases; unmatched junction nucleotides: 12. CDR1 is MNHEY and CDR2 is SMNVEV in the germline V gene (reference sequence). The CDR3 covers 16 residues. CDR3 region: CASSSVSGRAELTQYF. CDR3 DNA sequence: TGTGCCAGCAGTTCCGTCAGCGGGAGGGCCGAGCTTACGCAGTATTTT.

Regarding this clone: The junction shows a germline mismatch at one end, possibly a read error. The chain has TRBV7-7 and TRBJ2-2, with TRBD2 matching over 9 bases. In germline, CDR1 is SSHAT, CDR2 FNYEAQ (reference sequence). CDR3 length: 18 amino acids. CDR3 nucleotide sequence: TGTGCTAGCATCTTACAGGTAGCGGGGGTTGGTGACACCGGGGAGCTGTTTTTT. The encoded protein is CASILQVAGVGDTGELFF. The entire variable domain, with the rest obtained from reference TRBV7-7 and TRBJ2-2, is as follows: GAGVSQSPRYKVTKRGQDVTLRCDPISSHATLYWYQQALGQGPEFLTYFNYEAQPDKSGLPSDRFSAERPEGSISTLTIQRTEQRDSAMYRCASILQVAGVGDTGELFFGEGSRLTVL.

V is TRBV2 and J is TRBJ2-3, with TRBD2 as a possible D gene (5 bases). Germline CDR1 SNHLY, CDR2 FYNNEI. The length of the CDR3 is 13 residues. Trimming pared 4 bases from V and 0 bases from J, leaving 5 bases between. The CDR3 reads CASSGTSTDTQYF. Written as DNA, the CDR3 is TGTGCCAGCAGTGGGACTAGCACAGATACGCAGTATTTT.

V is TRBV5-8 and J is TRBJ2-2, with no clear D. This CDR3 spans 14 amino acids. V was shortened by 0 bases and J by 4 bases, with 7 bases between the two germline ends. Germline loops: CDR1 SGHTS, CDR2 YDEGEE. This chain's CDR3 is CASSLGQITGELFF. The CDR3, as DNA: TGTGCCAGCAGCTTGGGGCAGATCACCGGGGAGCTGTTTTTT.

This clone was observed once. CDR3 sequence reads: CASSGAGALGEKLFF. In DNA form, the CDR3 reads TGCGCCAGCAGCGGGGCAGGGGCTCTGGGAGAAAAACTGTTTTTT. The rearrangement uses TRBV5-1 and TRBJ1-4; TRBD1 might be the D (6 bases). In germline, CDR1 is SGHRS, CDR2 YFSETQ. This CDR3 contains 15 residues. The ends were cut back, 4 bases at V and 8 bases at J, with 18 bases in the middle.

The rearrangement links TRBV6-5 to TRBJ1-2, with TRBD1 matching 7 bases. Germline loops: CDR1 MNHEY, CDR2 SVGAGI. The CDR3 is made up of 13 amino acids. CDR3 DNA sequence: TGTGCTGTTGGACAGGCCATTAACTATGGCTACACCTTC. This codes for CAVGQAINYGYTF.

The J gene is TRBJ1-5, the V gene TRBV13; TRBD1 matches at 10 bases. This CDR3 contains 16 residues. The germline gives CDR1 PRHDT, CDR2 FYEKMQ (reference sequence). The V segment lost 5 bases and the J segment 2 bases; nucleotides outside the gene matches: 6. The CDR3 coding sequence is TGTGCCAGCAGCCTAAGAGGGACAGGGGGCAATCAGCCCCAGCATTTT. This codes for CASSLRGTGGNQPQHF.

This clone was seen just once. This rearrangement joins TRBV7-2 to TRBJ2-2; 8 nucleotides agree with TRBD2. Trimming cost V 0 bases and J 1 base; bases outside gene matches: 4. Germline CDR1 reads SGHTA; CDR2 reads FQGNSA. The CDR3 has 17 residues. The DNA of the CDR3 is TGTGCCAGCAGCTTAGCCGTCCTAGCGGGGAACACCGGGGAGCTGTTTTTT. Its protein is CASSLAVLAGNTGELFF.

This clone was found once. The chain joins TRBV3-1 (or the pseudogene TRBV3-2) to TRBJ2-1, with 8 bases fitting TRBD2. Germline CDR1 LGHDT, CDR2 YNNKEL (reference sequence). The CDR3 has 15 residues. Unmatched junction bases numbered 10, after V lost 2 bases and J lost 10 bases. CDR3: CASSQIPGLGIEQFF. Written as DNA, the CDR3 is TGTGCCAGCAGCCAAATTCCGGGACTAGGTATCGAGCAGTTCTTC.

The J gene is TRBJ1-1, the V gene TRBV7-9; the D is unclear. The CDR3 is 14 amino acids. Trimming removed 5 bases at V and 1 base at J, with 11 bases between. Germline assignment: CDR1 SEHNR and CDR2 FQNEAQ (reference sequence). DNA of the CDR3: TGTGCCAGCAGCACGAATGAGGGGAACACTGAAGCTTTCTTT. Translated: CASSTNEGNTEAFF.